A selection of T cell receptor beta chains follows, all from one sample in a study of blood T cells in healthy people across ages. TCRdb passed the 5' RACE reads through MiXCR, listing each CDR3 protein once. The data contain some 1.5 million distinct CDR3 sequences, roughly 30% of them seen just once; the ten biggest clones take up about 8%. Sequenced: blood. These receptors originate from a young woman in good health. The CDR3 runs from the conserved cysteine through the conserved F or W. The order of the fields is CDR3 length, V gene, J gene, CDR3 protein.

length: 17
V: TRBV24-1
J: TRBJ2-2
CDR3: CATSGGHSGPNTGELFF

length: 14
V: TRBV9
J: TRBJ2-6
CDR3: CASSPPPGANVLTF

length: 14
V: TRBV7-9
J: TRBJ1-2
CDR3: CASSSPGQFDGYTF

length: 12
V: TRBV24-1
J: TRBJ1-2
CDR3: CATSDSQNGYTF

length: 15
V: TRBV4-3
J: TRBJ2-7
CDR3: CASSQDVGRAYEQYF

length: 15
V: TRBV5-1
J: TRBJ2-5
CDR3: CASSLVLVGVETQYF

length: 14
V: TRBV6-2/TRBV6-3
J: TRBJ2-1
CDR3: CASSSTGEGYRQFF

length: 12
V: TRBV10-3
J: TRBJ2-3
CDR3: CAIRGDSDTQYF

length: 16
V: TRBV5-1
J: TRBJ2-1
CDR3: CASSLVVGSPLGEQFF

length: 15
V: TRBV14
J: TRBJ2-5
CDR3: CASSQEVGIQETQYF

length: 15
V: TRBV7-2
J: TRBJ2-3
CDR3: CASSLPTYFTDTQYF

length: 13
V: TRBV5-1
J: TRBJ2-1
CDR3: CASRIQGSDEQFF

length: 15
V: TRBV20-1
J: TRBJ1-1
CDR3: CSARDPGGEGTEAFF

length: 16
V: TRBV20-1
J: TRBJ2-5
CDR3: CSARDFQAGAQETQYF

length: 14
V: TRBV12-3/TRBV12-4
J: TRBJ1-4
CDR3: CASSLKGTNEKLFF

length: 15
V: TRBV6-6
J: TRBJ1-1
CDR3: CASSQLRQSNTEAFF

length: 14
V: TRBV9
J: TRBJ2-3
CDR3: CASSVRGAGVTQYF

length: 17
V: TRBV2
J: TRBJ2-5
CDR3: CASSELKTRRYQETQYF

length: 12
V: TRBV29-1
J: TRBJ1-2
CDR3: CSVLPDGYGYTF

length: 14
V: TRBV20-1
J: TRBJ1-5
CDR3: CSAYKGDSNQPQHF

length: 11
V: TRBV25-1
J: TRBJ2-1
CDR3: CASLKVDEQFF

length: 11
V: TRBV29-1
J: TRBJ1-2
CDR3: CSVEWVGGYTF

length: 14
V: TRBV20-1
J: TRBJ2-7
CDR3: CSAKGTGGIYEQYF

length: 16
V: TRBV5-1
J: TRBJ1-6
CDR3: CASSLTAGTGNSPLHF

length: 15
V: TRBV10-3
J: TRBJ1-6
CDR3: CTISEKDRGNSPLHF

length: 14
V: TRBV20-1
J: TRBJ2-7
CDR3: CSAMDRLLSYEQYF

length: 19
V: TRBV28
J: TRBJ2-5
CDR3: CASSRRGSGGPLFGETQYF

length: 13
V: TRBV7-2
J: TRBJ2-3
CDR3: CASIDPGVLMVYF

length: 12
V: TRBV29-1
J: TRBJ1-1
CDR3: CSVVVGAREAFF

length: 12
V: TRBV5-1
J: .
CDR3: CASRTVLGEQYF

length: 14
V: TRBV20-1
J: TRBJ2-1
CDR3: CSAPRPGAYNEQFF

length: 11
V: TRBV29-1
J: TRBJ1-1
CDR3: CSVEKDVGAFF

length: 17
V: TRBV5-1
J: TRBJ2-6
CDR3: CASSLSGTVSGANVLTF

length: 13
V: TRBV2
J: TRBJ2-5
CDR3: CASGGNRDSKQYF

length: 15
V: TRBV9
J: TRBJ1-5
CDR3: CASSVGGRATQPQHF

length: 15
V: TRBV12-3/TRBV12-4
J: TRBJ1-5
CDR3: CASSLGDWGNQPQHF

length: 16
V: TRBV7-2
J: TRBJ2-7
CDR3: CASSLEAGRGHYEQYF

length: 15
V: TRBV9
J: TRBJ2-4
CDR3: CASSVLDSRDDIQYF

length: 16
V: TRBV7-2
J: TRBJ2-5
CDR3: CASSPELAGVRETQYF

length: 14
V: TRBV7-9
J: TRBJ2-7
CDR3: CASSTNVGSYEQYF

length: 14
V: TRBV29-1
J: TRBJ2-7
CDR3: CSILIAGGPYEQYF

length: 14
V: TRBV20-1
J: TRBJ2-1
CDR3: CSDRDPGLGNEQFF

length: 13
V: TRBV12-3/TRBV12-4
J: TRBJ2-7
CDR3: CASAPRTSYEQYF

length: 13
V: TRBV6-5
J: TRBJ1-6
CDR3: CAVRRGVESPLHF

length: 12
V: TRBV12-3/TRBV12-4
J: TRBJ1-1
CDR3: CASIKMNTEAFF

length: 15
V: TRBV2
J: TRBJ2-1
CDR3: CASSEAGALTGEQFF

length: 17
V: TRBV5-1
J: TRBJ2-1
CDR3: CASSDGVGSAFNNEQFF

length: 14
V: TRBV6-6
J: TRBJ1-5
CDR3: CARGDRPKIQPQHF